The source of this T cell receptor (beta chain) is a study of T cell repertoires in aging, cancer and after chemotherapy. Study overall: Repeat sampling of healthy donors over several months to years showed clear clonal overlap. Study-level points and caveats: Immunological memory after chemotherapy cannot be judged from the repertoire data.

Peripheral blood genomic DNA, not sorted cells or RNA, was the template. V was shortened by 3 bases and J by 9 bases, with 9 bases between the two germline ends. Germline V CDR1 and CDR2: LNHDA, SQIVND (reference sequence). The CDR3 loop spans 12 amino acids. TRB rearrangements spanning V, D and J were amplified using mixed TRB-A/B primers. In TCRdb, the multiplex PCR reads were re-called with MiXCR into one record per CDR3 protein. The sample shows 9,500 or so distinct CDR3 sequences, approximately 30% of them seen only once. This clonotype was seen a handful of times. Its antigen is not known. The specimen was blood. The rearrangement uses TRBV19 and TRBJ2-1, with D perhaps assigned TRBD1 or TRBD2 (5 bases each). This receptor was identified in a human donor in good health. Here the CDR3 reads CASSIGTAEQFF. CDR3 nucleotides: TGTGCCAGTAGTATTGGGACCGCTGAGCAGTTCTTC.